A selection of T cell receptor beta chains follows, all from one sample in a study of T cells after yellow fever vaccination. TCRdb called the 5' RACE reads again in MiXCR, with one record for every CDR3 protein. The table includes roughly 120,000 distinct CDR3 sequences, about 7.2% detected once. Here the sequenced sample was CD4+ T cells sorted from PBMCs, taken roughly 47 days after the first yellow fever vaccination. The source is a man aged 18 to 30 who received the YFV17D yellow fever vaccine. CDR3s leave out the opening cysteine and the closing phenylalanine or tryptophan. The order of the fields is J gene, V gene, CDR3 protein.

TRBJ2-7 TRBV7-9 ASSFRPYYEQY
TRBJ2-7 TRBV7-9 ASSLMGQGVWDEQY
TRBJ2-7 TRBV5-1 ASSLVGSYEQY
TRBJ1-1 TRBV7-2 ASSPGAANTEAF
TRBJ2-5 TRBV4-2 ASSPLNSQETQY
TRBJ1-1 TRBV20-1 SARGLGRGSSEAF
TRBJ2-7 TRBV20-1 SAREGGGRYYEQY
TRBJ2-3 TRBV9 ASSARGTTDTQY
TRBJ2-7 TRBV7-2 ASSLSAGVGYEQY
TRBJ1-1 TRBV12-3/TRBV12-4 ASSLSQTNTEAF
TRBJ2-4 TRBV2 ACCPDRGTSPAAKNIQY
TRBJ2-1 TRBV7-2 ASSFVAGGYYNEQF
TRBJ2-2 TRBV2 ASKLSANTGELF
TRBJ2-1 TRBV5-1 ASSAWGANEQF
TRBJ2-2 TRBV5-1 ASSLGPITGELF
TRBJ1-1 TRBV7-9 ASSRTPSENTEAF
TRBJ2-6 TRBV20-1 SVWGQGQGSGANVLT
TRBJ2-6 TRBV18 ASSPLATVAGANVLT
TRBJ1-5 TRBV29-1 SVIGPGNQPQH
TRBJ2-1 TRBV24-1 ATTGVAGASYNEQF
TRBJ2-5 TRBV11-2 ASSLDSGTNQETQY
TRBJ2-2 TRBV4-3 ASSHAGELF
TRBJ2-5 TRBV5-1 GSSLRDTSQETQY
TRBJ2-2 TRBV19 ASMLSGRSTGELF
TRBJ2-1 TRBV5-6 ASSLYQGFIDEQF
TRBJ2-3 TRBV4-2 ASSQGAGGPDTQY
TRBJ2-3 TRBV20-1 SAPPDTATDTQY
TRBJ2-5 TRBV25-1 ASSDWGHPPQY
TRBJ2-1 TRBV24-1 ATSDFPEPREQF
TRBJ2-2 TRBV10-3 AISAGQGPNTGELF
TRBJ2-7 TRBV12-3/TRBV12-4 ASSSPRQGAYEQY
TRBJ1-1 TRBV7-2 ASTPGREAF
TRBJ2-1 TRBV25-1 ASSEWGRGEQF
TRBJ1-2 TRBV7-2 ASSSPYGYT
TRBJ1-2 TRBV7-2 ASSHFLDRGGGYT
TRBJ2-2 TRBV5-1 ASSLYGMVNTGELF
TRBJ2-3 TRBV9 ASSVDSGTDTQY
TRBJ1-1 TRBV30 AWSEDPQRYTEAF
TRBJ1-1 TRBV5-1 ASSLVGTGWGTEAF
TRBJ1-4 TRBV4-1 ASSQLGWDSGEKLF
TRBJ2-3 TRBV25-1 ASSEEPSSTDTQY
TRBJ1-2 TRBV29-1 SVVTGYNYGYT
TRBJ2-2 TRBV7-2 ASSLAGRGTGELF
TRBJ1-1 TRBV5-4 ASSLNRDRAF
TRBJ2-2 TRBV15 ATSRVVLGSGELF
TRBJ2-7 TRBV5-1 ASSSDNSYEQY
TRBJ1-2 TRBV20-1 SARVPPTGYT
TRBJ2-3 TRBV7-7 ASSLEAGDTQY
TRBJ1-1 TRBV15 ATSREVRTEAF
TRBJ2-3 TRBV10-3 AISTSGISTDTQY
TRBJ2-3 TRBV7-8 ASSLPASTDTQY
TRBJ2-3 TRBV12-3/TRBV12-4 ASSPGQGSSDTQY